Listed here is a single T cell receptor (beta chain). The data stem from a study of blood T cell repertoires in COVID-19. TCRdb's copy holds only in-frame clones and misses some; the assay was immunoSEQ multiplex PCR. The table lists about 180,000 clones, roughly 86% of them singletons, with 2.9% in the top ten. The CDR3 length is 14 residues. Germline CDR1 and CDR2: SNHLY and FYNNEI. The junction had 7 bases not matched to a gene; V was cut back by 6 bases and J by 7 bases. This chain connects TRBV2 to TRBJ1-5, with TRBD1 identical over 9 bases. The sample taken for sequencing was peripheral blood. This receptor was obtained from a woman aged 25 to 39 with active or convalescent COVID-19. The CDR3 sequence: CASRGTGSLQPQHF. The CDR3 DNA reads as TGTGCCAGCAGGGGGACAGGGAGTCTGCAGCCCCAGCATTTT.